This T cell receptor beta chain was retrieved from a study of cytomegalovirus exposure and HLA in healthy donors. Researchers ran the PCR with 60 Vbeta and 13 Jbeta primers. Sequencing was performed with immunoSEQ multiplex PCR; in TCRdb, only in-frame clones are kept and a portion is missing. This table has some 130,000 clones, approximately 61% appearing once. CDR1 and CDR2 from the germline V gene are SGHTA and FQGNSA. Deletions cut 5 bases from V and 1 base from J, with 12 bases between. The CDR3 is 15 residues long. The chain joins TRBV7-2 to TRBJ2-1; D uncertain. This TCR came from a human donor in good health. Sequencing was done on a sample of PBMCs. The DNA of the CDR3 is TGTGCCAGCAGCCCAGCGCGTAATTCCTACAATGAGCAGTTCTTC. Translation gives CASSPARNSYNEQFF.